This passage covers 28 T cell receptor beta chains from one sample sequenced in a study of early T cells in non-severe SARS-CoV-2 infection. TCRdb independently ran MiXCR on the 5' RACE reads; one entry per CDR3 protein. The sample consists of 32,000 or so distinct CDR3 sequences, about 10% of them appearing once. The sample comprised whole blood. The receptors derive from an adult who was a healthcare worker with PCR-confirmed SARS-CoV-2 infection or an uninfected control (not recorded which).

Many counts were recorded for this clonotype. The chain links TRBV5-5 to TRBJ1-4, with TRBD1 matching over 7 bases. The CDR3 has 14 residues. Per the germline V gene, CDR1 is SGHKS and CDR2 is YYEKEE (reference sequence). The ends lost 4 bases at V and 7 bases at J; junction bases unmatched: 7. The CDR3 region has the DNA TGTGCCAGCAGCCCAACCTACAGGGGTGAAAAACTGTTTTTT. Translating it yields CASSPTYRGEKLFF. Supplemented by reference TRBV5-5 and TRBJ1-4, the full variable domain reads DAGVTQSPTHLIKTRGQQVTLRCSPISGHKSVSWYQQVLGQGPQFIFQYYEKEERGRGNFPDRFSARQFPNYSSELNVNALLLGDSALYLCASSPTYRGEKLFFGSGTQLSVL.

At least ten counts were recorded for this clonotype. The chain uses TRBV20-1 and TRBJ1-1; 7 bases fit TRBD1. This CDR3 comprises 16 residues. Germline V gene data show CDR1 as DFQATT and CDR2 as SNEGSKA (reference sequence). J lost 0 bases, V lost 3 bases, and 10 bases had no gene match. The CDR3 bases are TGCAGTGCTAGTGGGGGATGGGGACAGCTGAACACTGAAGCTTTCTTT. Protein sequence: CSASGGWGQLNTEAFF.

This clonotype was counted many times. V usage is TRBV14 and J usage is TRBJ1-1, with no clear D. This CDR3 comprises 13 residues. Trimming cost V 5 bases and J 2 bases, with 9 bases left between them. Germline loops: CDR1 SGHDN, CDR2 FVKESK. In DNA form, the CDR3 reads TGTGCCAGCAGCTCGAAGGTAAACACTGAAGCTTTCTTT. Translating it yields CASSSKVNTEAFF.

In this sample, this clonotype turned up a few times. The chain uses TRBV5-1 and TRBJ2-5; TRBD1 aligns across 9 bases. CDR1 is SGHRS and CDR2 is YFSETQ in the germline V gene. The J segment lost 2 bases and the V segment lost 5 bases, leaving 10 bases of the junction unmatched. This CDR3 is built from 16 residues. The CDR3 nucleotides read TGCGCCAGCAGAACTACAGGGGGCGCGGGGCAAGAGACCCAGTACTTC. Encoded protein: CASRTTGGAGQETQYF.

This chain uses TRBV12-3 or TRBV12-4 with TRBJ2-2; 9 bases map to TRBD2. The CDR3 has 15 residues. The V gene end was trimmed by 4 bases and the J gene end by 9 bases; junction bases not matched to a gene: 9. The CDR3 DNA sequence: TGTGCCAGCAGTTATGGCGGGGGGGCAGACCGGGAGCTGTTTTTT. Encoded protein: CASSYGGGADRELFF.

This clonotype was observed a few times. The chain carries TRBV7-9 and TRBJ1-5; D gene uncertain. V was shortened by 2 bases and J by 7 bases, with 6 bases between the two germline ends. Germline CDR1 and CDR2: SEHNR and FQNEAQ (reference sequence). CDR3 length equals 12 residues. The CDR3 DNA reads TGTGCCAGCAGCTTACGGGAACAGCCCCAGCATTTT. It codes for CASSLREQPQHF.

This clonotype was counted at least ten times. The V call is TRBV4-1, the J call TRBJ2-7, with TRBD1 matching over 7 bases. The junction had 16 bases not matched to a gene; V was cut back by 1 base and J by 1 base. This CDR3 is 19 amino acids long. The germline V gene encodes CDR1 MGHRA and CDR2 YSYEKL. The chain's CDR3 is CASSQVWPPPTGRSYEQYF. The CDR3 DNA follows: TGCGCCAGCAGCCAAGTCTGGCCCCCGCCGACAGGGCGATCCTACGAGCAGTACTTC.

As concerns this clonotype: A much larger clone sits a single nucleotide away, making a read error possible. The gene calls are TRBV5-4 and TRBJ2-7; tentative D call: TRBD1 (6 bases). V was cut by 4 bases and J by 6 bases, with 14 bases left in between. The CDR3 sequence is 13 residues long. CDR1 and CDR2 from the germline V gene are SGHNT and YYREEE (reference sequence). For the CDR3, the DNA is TGTGCCAGCAGCCCCCCGGACAGTTGCGAGCAGTACTTC. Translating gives CASSPPDSCEQYF.

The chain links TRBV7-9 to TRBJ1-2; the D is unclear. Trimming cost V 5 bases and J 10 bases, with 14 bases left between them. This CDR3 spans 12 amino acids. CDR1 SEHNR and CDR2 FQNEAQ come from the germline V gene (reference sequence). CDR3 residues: CASSLDMTAYTF. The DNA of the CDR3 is TGTGCCAGCAGCCTTGACATGACCGCCTACACCTTC.

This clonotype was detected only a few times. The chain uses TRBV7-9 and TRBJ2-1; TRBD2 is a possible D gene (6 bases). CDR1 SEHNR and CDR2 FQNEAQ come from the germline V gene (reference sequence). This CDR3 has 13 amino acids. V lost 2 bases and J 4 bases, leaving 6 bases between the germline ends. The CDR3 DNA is TGTGCCAGCAGCTTACGGGGGTACAATGAGCAGTTCTTC. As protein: CASSLRGYNEQFF.

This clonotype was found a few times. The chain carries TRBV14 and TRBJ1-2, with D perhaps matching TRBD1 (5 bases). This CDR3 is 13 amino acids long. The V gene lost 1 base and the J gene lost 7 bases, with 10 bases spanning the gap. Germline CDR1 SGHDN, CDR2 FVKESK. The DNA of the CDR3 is TGTGCCAGCAGCCAAGCCGGGGGGACTGGCTACACCTTC. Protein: CASSQAGGTGYTF. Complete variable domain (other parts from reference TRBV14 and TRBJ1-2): EAGVTQFPSHSVIEKGQTVTLRCDPISGHDNLYWYRRVMGKEIKFLLHFVKESKQDESGMPNNRFLAERTGGTYSTLKVQPAELEDSGVYFCASSQAGGTGYTFGSGTRLTVV.

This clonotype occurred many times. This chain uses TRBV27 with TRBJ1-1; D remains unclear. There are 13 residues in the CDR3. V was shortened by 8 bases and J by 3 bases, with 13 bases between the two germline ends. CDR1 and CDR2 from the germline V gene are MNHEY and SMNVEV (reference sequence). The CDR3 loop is CASSPWLDTEAFF. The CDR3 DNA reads TGTGCCAGCTCCCCTTGGTTGGACACTGAAGCTTTCTTT.

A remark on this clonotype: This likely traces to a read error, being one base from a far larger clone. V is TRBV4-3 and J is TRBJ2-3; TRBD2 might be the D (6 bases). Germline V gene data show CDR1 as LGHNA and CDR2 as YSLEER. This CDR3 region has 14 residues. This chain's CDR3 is CASSKDGGTDTQYF. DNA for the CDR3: TGCGCCAGCAGCAAAGATGGGGGGACAGATACGCAGTATTTT.

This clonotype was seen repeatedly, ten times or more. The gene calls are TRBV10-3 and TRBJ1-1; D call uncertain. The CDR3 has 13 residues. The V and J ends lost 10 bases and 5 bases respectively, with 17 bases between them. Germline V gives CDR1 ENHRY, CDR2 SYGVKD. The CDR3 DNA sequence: TGTGCCACCAGCCTCGGGGTATTGACTGAAGCTTTCTTT. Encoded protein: CATSLGVLTEAFF.

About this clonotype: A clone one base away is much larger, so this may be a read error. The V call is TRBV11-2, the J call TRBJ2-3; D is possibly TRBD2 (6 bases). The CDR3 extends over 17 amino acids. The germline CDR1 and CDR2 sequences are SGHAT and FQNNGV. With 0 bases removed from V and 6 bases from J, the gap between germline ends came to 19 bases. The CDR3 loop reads CASSLERPGAPADTQYF. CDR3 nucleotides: TGTGCCAGCAGCTTAGAGAGGCCGGGAGCTCCCGCCGATACGCAGTATTTT.

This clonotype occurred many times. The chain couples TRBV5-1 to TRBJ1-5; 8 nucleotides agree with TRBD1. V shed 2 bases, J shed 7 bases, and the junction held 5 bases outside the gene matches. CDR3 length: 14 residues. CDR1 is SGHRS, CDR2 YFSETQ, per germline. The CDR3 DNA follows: TGCGCCAGCAGCTTCAACGCAGGGGGCCAGCCCCAGCATTTT. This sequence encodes CASSFNAGGQPQHF. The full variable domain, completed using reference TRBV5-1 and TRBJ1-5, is KAGVTQTPRYLIKTRGQQVTLSCSPISGHRSVSWYQQTPGQGLQFLFEYFSETQRNKGNFPGRFSGRQFSNSRSEMNVSTLELGDSALYLCASSFNAGGQPQHFGDGTRLSIL.

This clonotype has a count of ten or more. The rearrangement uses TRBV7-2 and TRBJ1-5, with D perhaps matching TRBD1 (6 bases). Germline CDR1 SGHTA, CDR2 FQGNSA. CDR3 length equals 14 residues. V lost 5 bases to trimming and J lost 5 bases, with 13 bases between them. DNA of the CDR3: TGTGCCAGCAGCGGCCGTGGGGGGCATCAGCCCCAGCATTTT. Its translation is CASSGRGGHQPQHF.

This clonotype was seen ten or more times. The CDR3 loop reads CAISVITGPETQYF. CDR3 sequence (DNA): TGTGCCATCAGTGTAATAACAGGGCCAGAGACCCAGTACTTC. The chain employs TRBV10-3 and TRBJ2-5, with a weak D call TRBD1 (6 bases). Germline CDR1 ENHRY, CDR2 SYGVKD. This CDR3 is 14 amino acids long. Trimming pared 4 bases from V and 4 bases from J, leaving 13 bases between.

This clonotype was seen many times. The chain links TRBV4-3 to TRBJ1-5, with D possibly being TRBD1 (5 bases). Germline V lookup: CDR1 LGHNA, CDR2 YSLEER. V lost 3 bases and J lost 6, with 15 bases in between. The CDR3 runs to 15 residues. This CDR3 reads CASSQFRAGGQPQHF. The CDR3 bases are TGCGCCAGCAGCCAGTTCCGCGCGGGGGGTCAGCCCCAGCATTTT.

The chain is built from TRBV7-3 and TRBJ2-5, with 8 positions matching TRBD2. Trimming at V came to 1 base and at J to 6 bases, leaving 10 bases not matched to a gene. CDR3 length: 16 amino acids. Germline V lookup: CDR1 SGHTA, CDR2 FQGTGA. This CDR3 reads CASSLNPPGGGQTQYF. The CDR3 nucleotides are TGTGCCAGCAGCTTAAATCCTCCCGGGGGGGGTCAGACCCAGTACTTC. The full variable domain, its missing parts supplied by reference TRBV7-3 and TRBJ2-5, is GAGVSQTPSNKVTEKGKYVELRCDPISGHTALYWYRQSLGQGPEFLIYFQGTGAADDSGLPNDRFFAVRPEGSVSTLKIQRTERGDSAVYLCASSLNPPGGGQTQYFGPGTRLLVL.

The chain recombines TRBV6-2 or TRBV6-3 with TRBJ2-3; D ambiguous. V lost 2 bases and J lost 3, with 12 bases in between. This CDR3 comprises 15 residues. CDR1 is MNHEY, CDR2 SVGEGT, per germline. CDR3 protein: CASSYHNGGTDTQYF. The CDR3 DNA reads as TGTGCCAGCAGTTACCACAATGGTGGGACAGATACGCAGTATTTT.

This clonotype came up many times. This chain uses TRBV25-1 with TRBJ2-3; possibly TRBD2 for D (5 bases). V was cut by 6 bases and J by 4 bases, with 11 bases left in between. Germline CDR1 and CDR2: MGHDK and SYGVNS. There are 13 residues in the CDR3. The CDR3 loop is CASRDLASDTQYF. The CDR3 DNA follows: TGTGCCAGCAGAGATCTAGCATCAGATACGCAGTATTTT.

The CDR3 is CASSYSGFRDRVSLSYEQYF. CDR3 sequence (DNA): TGTGCCAGCAGTTACTCGGGTTTCCGGGACAGGGTTAGCTTAAGCTACGAGCAGTACTTC. The rearrangement links TRBV6-5 to TRBJ2-7, with TRBD1 matching 9 bases. Germline-derived CDR1 and CDR2 are MNHEY and SVGAGI. With V trimmed by 0 bases and J by 3 bases, 18 bases remained unmatched. The CDR3 extends over 20 amino acids.

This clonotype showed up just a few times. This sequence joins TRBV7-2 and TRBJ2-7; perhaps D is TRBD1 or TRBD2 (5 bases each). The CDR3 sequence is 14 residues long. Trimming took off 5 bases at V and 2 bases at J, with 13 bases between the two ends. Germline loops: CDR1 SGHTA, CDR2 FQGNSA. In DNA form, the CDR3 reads TGTGCCAGCAGCCGGGACCACAGTACCTACGAGCAGTACTTC. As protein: CASSRDHSTYEQYF.

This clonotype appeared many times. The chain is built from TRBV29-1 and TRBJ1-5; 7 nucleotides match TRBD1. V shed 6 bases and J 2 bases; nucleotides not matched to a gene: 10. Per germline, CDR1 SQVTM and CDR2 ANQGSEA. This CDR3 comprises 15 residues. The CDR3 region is CSVAGGFLGNQPQHF. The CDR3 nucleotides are TGCAGCGTCGCAGGGGGGTTCCTCGGCAATCAGCCCCAGCATTTT. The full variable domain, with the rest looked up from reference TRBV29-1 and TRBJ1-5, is SAVISQKPSRDICQRGTSLTIQCQVDSQVTMMFWYRQQPGQSLTLIATANQGSEATYESGFVIDKFPISRPNLTFSTLTVSNMSPEDSSIYLCSVAGGFLGNQPQHFGDGTRLSIL.

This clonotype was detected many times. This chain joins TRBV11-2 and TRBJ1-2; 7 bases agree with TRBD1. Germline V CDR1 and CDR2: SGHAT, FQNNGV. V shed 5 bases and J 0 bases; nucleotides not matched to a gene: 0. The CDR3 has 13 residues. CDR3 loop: CASSQGANYGYTF. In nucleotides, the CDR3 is TGTGCCAGCAGCCAGGGGGCTAACTATGGCTACACCTTC.

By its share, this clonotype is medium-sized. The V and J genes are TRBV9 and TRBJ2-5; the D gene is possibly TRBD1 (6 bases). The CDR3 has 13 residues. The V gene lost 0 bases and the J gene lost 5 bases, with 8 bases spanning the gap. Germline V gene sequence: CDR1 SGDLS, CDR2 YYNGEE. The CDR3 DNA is TGTGCCAGCAGCGTAGCAAGGGGGGAGACCCAGTACTTC. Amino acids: CASSVARGETQYF.

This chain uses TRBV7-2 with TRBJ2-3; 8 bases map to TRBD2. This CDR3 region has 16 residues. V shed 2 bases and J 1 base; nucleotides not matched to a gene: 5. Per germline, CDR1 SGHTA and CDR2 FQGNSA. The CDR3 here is CASSLITSGGTDTQYF. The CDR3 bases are TGTGCCAGCAGCTTAATAACTAGCGGCGGCACAGATACGCAGTATTTT.